This TCR beta chain was captured by sequencing in a study of T-cell reconstitution after alpha-beta-depleted transplantation in children (dated by TCRdb to 2016 to 2018). Turning to the overall study: The study quantitatively tracked T-cell immune reconstitution after TCRalphabeta/CD19-depleted allogeneic hematopoietic cell transplantation in children using TCR repertoire profiling. General findings and caveats noted by the study authors: Over the following months the frequencies of hyperexpanded clones went down, and after one year T-cell counts and TCRbeta diversity were mostly credited to newly produced T cells. The high TCRbeta diversity at day 60 in some patients was ascribed to recipient T cells and intrathymic progenitors that had survived conditioning. The apparently early recovery of alphabetaT-cell counts about two months after transplant reportedly depended on only several hundred rapidly expanded clones that came from non-depleted graft cells.

CDR1 and CDR2 are read off the germline V gene (reference sequence) as SEHNR and FQNEAQ. V is cut by 7 bases and J by 3 bases, and the space between the germline ends is 22 bases. CDR3 length: 16 amino acids, cysteine to phenylalanine. Only the CDR3 region is kept as DNA, spanning 48 bases read in frame from base 1. In its sample, this clonotype was seen a few times. Its antigen is still unknown. No much larger clone exists at a distance of one base, and base qualities are not known. The library came from PCR. Sequencing took place on an Illumina HiSeq 2500. Molecular barcoding was employed in the preparation of TCR libraries, with unique molecular identifiers being used to normalize TCRbeta repertoire quantification. In TCRdb, the public reads were trimmed at Q25 with fastp and aligned with MiXCR, with productive beta chains retained. A single entry per CDR3 protein holds the most common genes and DNA from its merged rows. Here the sample has around 250,000 distinct CDR3 sequences; around 8% occur a single time. The biggest ten clones account for just under 6.5% of the sample.

What this sample's treatment or condition label stands for: allogeneic hematopoietic cell transplantation with graft depleted of TCRalphabeta T cells and CD19 B cells. The children who served as transplant recipients had been given grafts of TCRalphabeta/CD19-depleted allogeneic hematopoietic cells. The receptor's source is a male patient aged 10 to 17 who had a stem cell transplant for acute lymphoblastic leukemia, so the T cells may come from the graft donor. The material was PBMCs, mostly from graft donor cells, obtained 180 days after TCRalphabeta/CD19-depleted stem cell transplant. The chain is encoded by TRBV7-9 joined to TRBJ2-7; the D assignment is uncertain and may be TRBD1 or TRBD2, with 6 bases supporting each. The bases read TGTGCCAGCACCCCTAGTACGGGGGCGCGAGACTACGAGCAGTACTTC. This sequence encodes CASTPSTGARDYEQYF.